The 27 T cell receptor beta chains below come from one sample, sequenced in a study of T cells after posttransplantation cyclophosphamide. Data came from immunoSEQ multiplex PCR; TCRdb stores just in-frame clones and leaves some out. This sample comprises approximately 27,000 clones, none seen once only. Sequenced material: PBMCs. The receptors shown here come from a man aged 50-60 years in good health, CMV-negative, and a related stem cell transplant donor.

This clone was recorded at least ten times. J is TRBJ2-3 and V is TRBV6-4, with 9 bases lining up with TRBD2. This CDR3 is 14 amino acids long. V lost 4 bases to trimming and J lost 1 base; unmatched junction nucleotides: 0. CDR1 is MRHNA and CDR2 is SNTAGT in the germline V gene. The CDR3 nucleotides are TGTGCCAGCAGTGGGACTAGCGGCACAGATACGCAGTATTTT. It translates to CASSGTSGTDTQYF.

This clone was counted many times. The V and J genes are TRBV5-1 and TRBJ1-1; TRBD1 might be the D (6 bases). Germline CDR1 reads SGHRS; CDR2 reads YFSETQ. V lost 5 bases, J lost 0 bases, and 23 bases lay in between. The CDR3 is 18 amino acids. The CDR3 region has the DNA TGCGCCAGCAGTTACCACCCCGAAAAGACAGGTATGAACACTGAAGCTTTCTTT. Amino acid sequence: CASSYHPEKTGMNTEAFF. Full variable domain (missing parts from reference TRBV5-1 and TRBJ1-1): KAGVTQTPRYLIKTRGQQVTLSCSPISGHRSVSWYQQTPGQGLQFLFEYFSETQRNKGNFPGRFSGRQFSNSRSEMNVSTLELGDSALYLCASSYHPEKTGMNTEAFFGQGTRLTVV.

This clone occurred many times. The chain employs TRBV7-8 and TRBJ2-7; a possible D gene is TRBD1 (6 bases). The CDR3 totals 12 residues. Germline V lookup: CDR1 SGHVS, CDR2 FQNEAQ. The ends were cut back, 2 bases at V and 12 bases at J, with 14 bases in the middle. Written as DNA, the CDR3 is TGTGCCAGCAGCTTATTCAGGGGCCCTGGGTACTTC. Its protein product is CASSLFRGPGYF.

The table lists this clone with many counts. This chain uses TRBV19 with TRBJ1-1; D perhaps matches TRBD1 (5 bases). The V and J ends lost 7 bases and 8 bases respectively, with 20 bases between them. Germline CDR1 LNHDA, CDR2 SQIVND (reference sequence). The CDR3 is 14 residues long. CDR3 residues: CASTNTLTRQEAFF. As DNA, the CDR3 is TGTGCCAGTACTAACACCCTTACCCGACAGGAAGCTTTCTTT. The full variable domain, rest sourced from reference TRBV19 and TRBJ1-1, is DGGITQSPKYLFRKEGQNVTLSCEQNLNHDAMYWYRQDPGQGLRLIYYSQIVNDFQKGDIAEGYSVSREKKESFPLTVTSAQKNPTAFYLCASTNTLTRQEAFFGQGTRLTVV.

Ten or more counts support this clone. The rearrangement joins TRBV11-3 to TRBJ2-1, with D unresolved. Trimming cost V 1 base and J 1 base, with 2 bases left between them. The CDR3 covers 13 residues. Germline V gives CDR1 SGHNT, CDR2 YENEEA. Here the CDR3 DNA reads TGTGCCAGCAGCTTAGCGTCCTACAATGAGCAGTTCTTC. Translation gives CASSLASYNEQFF.

Many counts were recorded for this clone. This chain uses TRBV5-1 with TRBJ2-1; no clear D gene. CDR1 and CDR2 (germline): SGHRS, YFSETQ. With 2 bases removed from V and 0 bases from J, the gap between germline ends came to 9 bases. This CDR3 is 15 amino acids long. CDR3 nucleotide sequence: TGCGCCAGCAGCTTAAGTCTGAGCTCCTACAATGAGCAGTTCTTC. Encoded protein: CASSLSLSSYNEQFF.

This clone was counted many times. The chain links TRBV11-2 to TRBJ2-7; 7 bases agree with TRBD2. Losses at the gene ends were 2 bases for V and 7 bases for J; bases not matched to a gene: 11. Germline CDR1 reads SGHAT; CDR2 reads FQNNGV. The CDR3 is 15 amino acids. The CDR3 DNA follows: TGTGCCAGCAGCTTAAGGCTAGAGTCCGGGGGGGAGCAGTACTTC. Residues: CASSLRLESGGEQYF.

In its sample, this clone was seen many times. The rearrangement joins TRBV21-1 to TRBJ2-7; TRBD2, the table's D call, lacks a check against the DNA. TRBV21-1 is noted as a pseudogene. This CDR3 comprises 12 residues. The CDR3: CASSLSSYEQYF. CDR3 DNA: TGTGCCAGCAGCCTGAGCTCCTACGAGCAGTACTTC.

This clone occurred many times. The genes are TRBV4-1 and TRBJ1-1; D unresolved. CDR1 is MGHRA, CDR2 YSYEKL, per germline. The CDR3 has 16 residues. Trimming shortened V by 3 bases and J by 4 bases, and 18 bases separated the two germline ends. The DNA for the CDR3 is TGCGCCAGCAGCCAGATATCTCGGGATTGGAGCACTGAAGCTTTCTTT. This sequence encodes CASSQISRDWSTEAFF.

This clone has at least ten counts. V and J are TRBV30 and TRBJ1-2; 9 nucleotides align to TRBD1. V shed 3 bases, J shed 7 bases, and the junction held 18 bases outside the gene matches. CDR3 size: 17 residues. Germline values: CDR1 GTSNPN, CDR2 SVGIG (reference sequence). The CDR3 DNA reads TGTGCCTGGAGGTCCCGGACAGGGGATAGGAGTACGAGTGGCTACACCTTC. It is translated as CAWRSRTGDRSTSGYTF.

The table lists this clone with many counts. V and J are TRBV29-1 and TRBJ2-2; TRBD1 matches 7 bases. Germline trimming cut 4 bases from V and 7 bases from J; bases unmatched to any gene: 6. The CDR3 runs 13 residues. CDR1 is SQVTM and CDR2 is ANQGSEA in the germline V gene. CDR3 coding DNA: TGCAGCGTTGGAAAGGGGGCGGGCGGGGAGCTGTTTTTT. Protein sequence: CSVGKGAGGELFF.

This clone was picked up many times. The chain combines TRBV29-1 with TRBJ2-7; 7 nucleotides match TRBD2. The CDR3 consists of 13 residues. The V gene end was trimmed by 7 bases and the J gene end by 0 bases; junction bases not matched to a gene: 6. Germline V CDR1 and CDR2: SQVTM, ANQGSEA. CDR3 sequence: CSATSPSSYEQYF. The CDR3 nucleotides are TGCAGCGCGACTAGCCCGAGCTCCTACGAGCAGTACTTC.

This clone has ten or more counts. V and J are TRBV2 and TRBJ1-3, with D tentatively TRBD1 (5 bases). Trimming removed 8 bases from V and 7 bases from J, with 9 bases in between. CDR3 length: 11 amino acids. Germline CDR1 reads SNHLY; CDR2 reads FYNNEI. The DNA for the CDR3 is TGTGCCAGCCAGGGTGGGAACACCATATATTTT. Its translation: CASQGGNTIYF.

At least ten counts were recorded for this clone. This chain connects TRBV5-6 to TRBJ2-7; 7 nucleotides align to TRBD1. The CDR3 is 16 amino acids. The V gene's germline CDR1 is SGHDT and CDR2 YYEEEE. The junction had 11 bases not matched to a gene; V was cut back by 3 bases and J by 2 bases. CDR3 in amino acids: CASSSKSTGLTYEQYF. Here the CDR3 DNA reads TGTGCCAGCAGCTCCAAGTCGACAGGGCTGACCTACGAGCAGTACTTC.

This clone was counted many times. The chain is built from TRBV5-1 and TRBJ2-7; possibly TRBD1 for D (6 bases). This CDR3 comprises 14 residues. Deletions cut 4 bases from V and 3 bases from J, with 14 bases between. Germline assignment: CDR1 SGHRS and CDR2 YFSETQ. Here the CDR3 DNA reads TGCGCCAGCAGCCTACCCGACAGGTTCTACGAGCAGTACTTC. Its translation: CASSLPDRFYEQYF.

This clone was recorded at least ten times. This chain uses TRBV7-8 with TRBJ2-1; a possible D gene is TRBD2 (6 bases). Per germline, CDR1 SGHVS and CDR2 FQNEAQ. The CDR3 runs 16 residues. V gave up 1 base and J gave up 9 bases, with 19 bases separating them. The CDR3: CASSLGGGGTSGEQFF. CDR3 in DNA: TGTGCCAGCAGCTTAGGAGGCGGCGGGACGTCTGGTGAGCAGTTCTTC.

This clone has at least ten counts. The V and J genes are TRBV5-5 and TRBJ1-2; 10 bases agree with TRBD1. The germline CDR1 and CDR2 sequences are SGHKS and YYEKEE (reference sequence). The length of the CDR3 is 16 residues. The ends lost 3 bases at V and 4 bases at J; junction bases unmatched: 9. The CDR3 DNA follows: TGTGCCAGCAGCTGGGTTACCTGGACAGGGGGCTATGGCTACACCTTC. Its protein product is CASSWVTWTGGYGYTF.

There are many counts of this clone. This chain uses TRBV7-6 with TRBJ1-4, with D hard to call. The CDR3 spans 14 residues. Germline V gene data show CDR1 as SGHVS and CDR2 as FNYEAQ. Trimming shortened V by 1 base and J by 8 bases, and 11 bases separated the two germline ends. The CDR3 DNA sequence: TGTGCCAGCAGCTTAGACCCGGAGGCGGAAAAACTGTTTTTT. Translating gives CASSLDPEAEKLFF.

This clone was picked up many times. This chain links TRBV7-9 with TRBJ1-2, with D perhaps matching TRBD1 (6 bases). Germline CDR1 is SEHNR and CDR2 is FQNEAQ (reference sequence). The CDR3 has 13 residues. V gave up 5 bases and J gave up 6 bases, with 13 bases separating them. CDR3: CASSPDRIHGYTF. The CDR3 DNA is TGTGCCAGCAGCCCTGACAGGATCCATGGCTACACCTTC.

The table lists this clone with many counts. V gene TRBV27 combines with J gene TRBJ2-7; perhaps TRBD1 as D (6 bases). Trimming removed 2 bases at V and 3 bases at J, with 14 bases between. The CDR3 spans 15 residues. Germline CDR1 reads MNHEY; CDR2 reads SMNVEV (reference sequence). The CDR3 sequence: CASSLQGQTNYEQYF. The CDR3 DNA sequence: TGTGCCAGCAGTTTACAGGGGCAGACCAACTACGAGCAGTACTTC.

This clone was counted many times. V is TRBV9 and J is TRBJ2-1; 9 bases match TRBD1. The length of the CDR3 is 15 residues. V lost 2 bases to trimming and J lost 4 bases; unmatched junction nucleotides: 4. Germline V gene lookup returns CDR1 SGDLS and CDR2 YYNGEE. CDR3 DNA sequence: TGTGCCAGCAGCGTGGGACAGGGAACATACAATGAGCAGTTCTTC. Its protein product is CASSVGQGTYNEQFF.

This clone was counted at least ten times. This chain joins TRBV7-9 and TRBJ2-1, with 7 bases that match TRBD2. The CDR3 runs 15 residues. Germline CDR1 and CDR2: SEHNR and FQNEAQ (reference sequence). The junction had 1 base not matched to a gene; V was cut back by 2 bases and J by 0 bases. The CDR3 is CASSLRGSSYNEQFF. The CDR3 bases are TGTGCCAGCAGCTTACGCGGGAGCTCCTACAATGAGCAGTTCTTC. Full variable domain (remainder filled in from reference TRBV7-9 and TRBJ2-1): DTGVSQNPRHKITKRGQNVTFRCDPISEHNRLYWYRQTLGQGPEFLTYFQNEAQLEKSRLLSDRFSAERPKGSFSTLEIQRTEQGDSAMYLCASSLRGSSYNEQFFGPGTRLTVL.

In this sample, this clone turned up many times. This sequence joins TRBV2 and TRBJ2-2; TRBD1 agrees at 10 bases. CDR3 length equals 16 residues. Germline CDR1 is SNHLY and CDR2 is FYNNEI. Unmatched junction bases numbered 10, after V lost 5 bases and J lost 7 bases. CDR3 amino acids: CASSLTGTGVGGELFF. The CDR3 DNA follows: TGTGCCAGCAGTCTTACCGGGACAGGGGTCGGCGGGGAGCTGTTTTTT.

This clone has a count of ten or more. The chain has TRBV29-1 and TRBJ1-3; the D gene is possibly TRBD1 (5 bases). Between the trimmed V and J ends, which lost 5 bases and 1 base, there was a span of 9 bases. CDR1 and CDR2 (germline): SQVTM, ANQGSEA. The CDR3 sequence is 13 residues long. CDR3 DNA: TGCAGCGTTAAGGGGCCATCTGGAAACACCATATATTTT. Its protein product is CSVKGPSGNTIYF.

The chain couples TRBV6-5 to TRBJ1-3, with D perhaps TRBD1 (5 bases). CDR1 is MNHEY, CDR2 SVGAGI, per germline. The ends were cut back, 6 bases at V and 3 bases at J, with 12 bases in the middle. The CDR3 spans 14 residues. CDR3 in DNA: TGTGCCAGCAGCGCCCCCCAGGGTGGAAACACCATATATTTT. Protein sequence: CASSAPQGGNTIYF.

Many counts were recorded for this clone. The rearrangement uses TRBV29-1 and TRBJ1-1; a weak D match, TRBD1 (5 bases). Germline V lookup: CDR1 SQVTM, CDR2 ANQGSEA. CDR3 size: 13 residues. With 6 bases removed from V and 2 bases from J, the gap between germline ends came to 13 bases. Here the CDR3 DNA reads TGCAGCGTATCGTCGCAGGGTAACACTGAAGCTTTCTTT. Protein sequence: CSVSSQGNTEAFF.

This clone was seen at least ten times. V and J are TRBV5-1 and TRBJ2-1, with TRBD2 identical over 8 bases. The ends lost 9 bases at V and 0 bases at J; junction bases unmatched: 5. The V gene's germline CDR1 is SGHRS and CDR2 YFSETQ. The CDR3 runs to 14 residues. In nucleotides, the CDR3 is TGCGCCACCGGAAGCGGGAGCTCCTACAATGAGCAGTTCTTC. It yields the protein CATGSGSSYNEQFF.